A single sample is the source of the 6 T cell receptor beta chains below, sequenced in a study of identical twins. Using its own MiXCR run on the 5' RACE reads, TCRdb lists one record per CDR3 protein. In the table there are hundreds of thousands of distinct CDR3 sequences, roughly 12% of which are singletons. This sample also appeared in a second study, on yellow fever vaccine responses in identical twins.

Input material: PBMCs. Every receptor here comes from a woman aged 18-29 years in good health.

This chain links TRBV7-8 with TRBJ2-7; 7 nucleotides line up with TRBD1. CDR3 length: 16 residues. V trimming: 1 base; J trimming: 2 bases; junction bases outside the gene matches: 8. CDR1 is SGHVS, CDR2 FQNEAQ, per germline. DNA for the CDR3: TGTGCCAGCAGCTTAGAAGGGGGCAGGGGGACCTACGAGCAGTACGTC. This gives the protein CASSLEGGRGTYEQYV.

A word on this clonotype: This may be a read error, as it is one base from a much larger clone. The chain links TRBV27 to TRBJ2-5; D gene unclear. The CDR3 has 12 amino acids. Germline loops: CDR1 MNHEY, CDR2 SMNVEV (reference sequence). The germline V and J ends were trimmed by 5 bases and 5 bases, with 9 bases remaining between them. The CDR3 DNA follows: TGTGCCAGCAGTGCCTCCCGGGAGACCCAGTACTTC. This codes for CASSASRETQYF.

This clonotype was recorded at least ten times. V gene TRBV12-3 or TRBV12-4 combines with J gene TRBJ2-1; the D gene is possibly TRBD1 (5 bases). V was pared by 6 bases and J by 3 bases, with 9 bases between. The CDR3 extends over 13 amino acids. This CDR3 is CASSPTGYNEQFF. The CDR3 DNA reads TGTGCCAGCAGCCCCACAGGCTACAATGAGCAGTTCTTC.

This clonotype was observed a few times. J is TRBJ1-1 and V is TRBV12-3 or TRBV12-4; D unclear. V was shortened by 1 base and J by 6 bases, with 6 bases between the two germline ends. The CDR3 is made up of 12 amino acids. The CDR3 reads CASSLGWAEAFF. The CDR3 DNA follows: TGTGCCAGCAGTTTAGGATGGGCTGAAGCTTTCTTT.

This clonotype has just a few counts. The rearrangement links TRBV10-3 to TRBJ2-5; 7 positions match TRBD2. The CDR3 consists of 17 residues. The V and J ends lost 4 bases and 3 bases, in that order; junction bases with no gene match: 14. The germline gives CDR1 ENHRY, CDR2 SYGVKD. The CDR3 DNA is TGTGCCATCAGTGGGACGTCGCGGGAGAGCCTGGAAGAGACCCAGTACTTC. Amino acid sequence: CAISGTSRESLEETQYF.

This clonotype was observed a few times. V and J are TRBV25-1 and TRBJ2-3; maybe TRBD2 (6 bases). CDR3 length equals 15 residues. Germline lookup yields CDR1 MGHDK and CDR2 SYGVNS. Trimming took off 2 bases at V and 0 bases at J, with 9 bases between the two ends. CDR3 sequence (DNA): TGTGCCAGCAGTGAAGGGGGAGGAAGCACAGATACGCAGTATTTT. Protein sequence: CASSEGGGSTDTQYF.